This is a list of T cell receptor beta chains from one sample in a study of blood T cell repertoires in COVID-19. Sequencing was performed with immunoSEQ multiplex PCR; in TCRdb, only in-frame clones are kept and a portion is missing. The table records fewer than 250,000 clones, approximately 86% of them present only once. The sequenced material came from peripheral blood. Receptor source: a woman aged 60-70 years who had recovered from COVID-19. Both conserved end residues are part of each CDR3. The D gene is left open where the match is weak. Rows give clone size only sometimes, using once, few, many, or a class for an expanded clone.

TRBD1,TRBJ2-1,14,TRBV5-4,once,TGTGCCAGCAGCTTGGGACAGGGGTACAATGAGCAGTTCTTC,CASSLGQGYNEQFF
TRBD1,TRBJ1-3,22,TRBV7-2,.,TGTGCCAGCAGCTTAGCCCGGCGAGTGGGCAGGGGGCACGGGGCCTCTGGAAACACCATATATTTT,CASSLARRVGRGHGASGNTIYF
TRBD1,TRBJ1-5,19,TRBV7-7,.,TGTGCTAGCAGCCCTCGGGACAGCTCGTTTCTTTATAGCAATCAGCCCCAGCATTTT,CASSPRDSSFLYSNQPQHF
TRBD1,TRBJ1-6,16,TRBV6-6,.,TGTGCCAGCAGGCCGCGGACAGGGGAATCTAATTCACCCCTCCACTTT,CASRPRTGESNSPLHF
TRBD1,TRBJ1-2,16,TRBV5-1,.,TGCGCCAGCAGCCCTGGGGGGGGACAGGCGACTCTTGGCTACACCTTC,CASSPGGGQATLGYTF
.,TRBJ1-1,13,TRBV19,.,TGTGCCAGTAGTATTACGTCGGACACTGAAGCTTTCTTT,CASSITSDTEAFF
.,TRBJ2-2,14,TRBV27,few,TGTGCCAGCAGTTTTTCCCAGGGCGCCGGGGAGCTGTTTTTT,CASSFSQGAGELFF
TRBD1,TRBJ2-7,15,TRBV15,.,TGTGCCACCAGCAGAGAACGGACAGGTGCCTACGAGCAGTACTTC,CATSRERTGAYEQYF
TRBD1,TRBJ2-7,16,TRBV7-2,.,TGTGCCAGCAGCTTATACGCTCCGGGACAGGGGGACGAGCAGTACTTC,CASSLYAPGQGDEQYF
.,TRBJ1-2,12,TRBV28,.,TGTGCCAGCAGGTCCGGAGGATATGGCTACACCTTC,CASRSGGYGYTF
.,TRBJ1-2,15,TRBV9,.,TGTGCCAGCAGCGCGTCCGGGACTACCGGGGGTGGCTACACCTTC,CASSASGTTGGGYTF
.,TRBJ2-5,13,TRBV1,.,TGCACCAGCAGCCGAAAACAGGGTGAGACCCAGTACTTC,CTSSRKQGETQYF
TRBD1,TRBJ1-1,15,TRBV7-9,.,TGTGCCAGCAGCGCCTTACAGGGGGTGAGGACTGAAGCTTTCTTT,CASSALQGVRTEAFF
TRBD1,TRBJ2-7,14,TRBV18,.,TGTGCCAGCTCACTCGGACAGGGGACCTACGAGCAGTACTTC,CASSLGQGTYEQYF
.,TRBJ2-7,15,TRBV4-1,.,TGCGCCAGCAGCCAAATCGGGGGACCCTCCTACGAGCAGTACTTC,CASSQIGGPSYEQYF
TRBD1,TRBJ1-1,15,TRBV27,.,TGTGCCAGCAGTTTAGCCCCCGACAGGGGAGCTGAAGCTTTCTTT,CASSLAPDRGAEAFF
TRBD1,TRBJ1-2,15,TRBV5-6,.,TGTGCCAGCAGCCCCGGGACAGGGAACGCCTATGGCTACACCTTC,CASSPGTGNAYGYTF
TRBD1,TRBJ2-5,14,TRBV6-6,.,TGTGCCAGCACCGCCGGGACAGCCGAAGAGACCCAGTACTTC,CASTAGTAEETQYF
.,TRBJ1-5,16,TRBV6-2/TRBV6-3,.,TGTGCCAGCAGTTACTCTTACAGGGCAGGGTATCAGCCCCAGCATTTT,CASSYSYRAGYQPQHF
.,TRBJ1-2,14,TRBV9,.,TGTGCCAGCAGCGTAGGCAGGGGAAGCTATGGCTACACCTTC,CASSVGRGSYGYTF
TRBD2,TRBJ2-5,15,TRBV20-1,.,TGCAGTGCTAGTGGGCTTGCGGGGGGCGGTGAGACCCAGTACTTC,CSASGLAGGGETQYF
.,TRBJ2-1,12,TRBV28,.,TGTGCCAGCAGTACATCCCGGGGGGAGCAGTTCTTC,CASSTSRGEQFF
TRBD2,TRBJ2-7,16,TRBV6-2/TRBV6-3,.,TGTGCCAGCAGTTTCACGGTAGCGGGGGGGCCCCTCGAGCAGTACTTC,CASSFTVAGGPLEQYF
TRBD2,TRBJ2-7,15,TRBV6-5,few,TGTGCCACCATAGGGCGGGGGGCCCCAGGTGGAGAGCAGTACTTC,CATIGRGAPGGEQYF
.,TRBJ1-6,15,TRBV2,.,TGTGCCAGCAGTGAAGCCCTCCAGGTCGGTTCACCCCTCCACTTT,CASSEALQVGSPLHF
TRBD2,TRBJ2-5,16,TRBV6-1,.,TGTGCCAGCAGTGGACTAGCGGGGGCCCACCAAGAGACCCAGTACTTC,CASSGLAGAHQETQYF
TRBD1,TRBJ2-7,13,TRBV12-3/TRBV12-4,.,TGTGCCAGCAGTTTAGCGCAGGACAGGGGGGAATACTTC,CASSLAQDRGEYF
TRBD2,TRBJ2-2,15,TRBV2,.,TGTGCCAGCAGTGAAGGCGGGGGGGACACCGGGGAGCTGTTTTTT,CASSEGGGDTGELFF
.,TRBJ1-6,15,TRBV11-2,.,TGTGCCAGCAGCTTGGATCGGGGGGCCAATTCACCCCTCCACTTT,CASSLDRGANSPLHF
.,TRBJ2-3,15,TRBV7-2,.,TGTGCCAGCAGCTTAGACTGGCAGGGATTAGATACGCAGTATTTT,CASSLDWQGLDTQYF
TRBD1,TRBJ1-1,14,TRBV7-3,.,TGTGCCAGCAGCCGACAGGGGGGAAACACTGAAGCTTTCTTT,CASSRQGGNTEAFF
TRBD1,TRBJ1-5,15,TRBV7-2,.,TGTGCCAGCAGCAAAAGACAGGGGCGTGGGCAGCCCCAGCATTTT,CASSKRQGRGQPQHF
TRBD1,TRBJ1-3,15,TRBV9,.,TGTGCCAGCAGCGTAGAGGGGGCGCAAGGAAACACCATATATTTT,CASSVEGAQGNTIYF
.,TRBJ1-2,11,TRBV28,.,TGTGCCAGCAGTAAAATCGGTGGCTACACCTTC,CASSKIGGYTF
.,TRBJ2-3,14,TRBV7-3,.,TGTGCCAGCAGCCCTCGGGTGGGCACAGATACGCAGTATTTT,CASSPRVGTDTQYF
.,TRBJ2-1,13,TRBV7-7,.,TGTGCTAGCAGCTTAGACTCTTACAATGAGCAGTTCTTC,CASSLDSYNEQFF
.,TRBJ1-3,11,TRBV28,.,TGTGCCAGCAGTTCCCCGAACACCATATATTTT,CASSSPNTIYF
TRBD2,TRBJ2-5,20,TRBV15,.,TGTGCCACCAGCAGCGCCGCCCCCGGTGCGGGGGGGCCTACAGGCGAGACCCAGTACTTC,CATSSAAPGAGGPTGETQYF
.,TRBJ1-6,13,TRBV3-1/TRBV3-2,.,TGTGCCAGCAGCCAAGGACAGAATTCACCCCTCCACTTT,CASSQGQNSPLHF
.,TRBJ2-7,15,TRBV9,.,TGTGCCAGCAGCGTAGGATCGGTTGAGGGTGGCGAGCAGTACTTC,CASSVGSVEGGEQYF
TRBD1,TRBJ1-2,11,TRBV5-1,.,TGCGCCAGCAGCCCGGGACAGGGAAACACCTTC,CASSPGQGNTF
.,TRBJ1-6,14,TRBV7-8,.,TGTGCCAGCAGCTTATTCTCGGACATATCTCCCCTCCACTTT,CASSLFSDISPLHF
.,TRBJ2-7,14,TRBV5-4,.,TGTGCCAGCAGCTTAGGAGCATACTCCTACGAGCAGTACTTC,CASSLGAYSYEQYF
.,TRBJ2-7,11,TRBV14,many,TGTGCCAGCAGCCTCATGGGCAGGGCGTACTTC,CASSLMGRAYF
.,TRBJ1-1,12,TRBV30,.,TGTGCCTGGAGTGTAGGAGCACTTGAAGCTTTCTTT,CAWSVGALEAFF
.,TRBJ2-5,13,TRBV11-3,.,TGTGCCAGCAGCCGTGGAGTCCTAGAGACCCAGTACTTC,CASSRGVLETQYF
TRBD2,TRBJ2-3,15,TRBV11-3,.,TGTGCCAGCAGCTTAGATGCCGGGGGGAGAGATACGCAGTATTTT,CASSLDAGGRDTQYF
.,TRBJ1-2,17,TRBV18,.,TGTGCCAGCTCACCAGGCAACCAGGGTCTGGGGAACTATGGCTACACCTTC,CASSPGNQGLGNYGYTF
.,TRBJ1-1,13,TRBV28,.,TGTGCCAGCAGTCTAGAGGGCTTGGCGGAAGCTTTCTTT,CASSLEGLAEAFF
TRBD2,TRBJ2-1,15,TRBV4-2,.,TGTGCCAGCACCCGAGGTAGCGGGGGCTACAATGAGCAGTTCTTC,CASTRGSGGYNEQFF